This TCR beta chain derives from a study of blood T cell repertoires in COVID-19. V lost 4 bases and J lost 0, with 10 bases in between. The CDR3 spans 14 residues. Germline V lookup: CDR1 MNHEY, CDR2 SVGAGI. In the original workflow: Amplifying reference gene primers gave estimates of nucleated cell counts. Profiling relied on immunoSEQ multiplex PCR, and the TCRdb table lists in-frame clones only, not all of them. V and J calls and clone size follow that table, whereas D and trimming were derived from the DNA. The sample lists roughly 320,000 clones; roughly 85% were seen once. The source of this sequence is a human donor in a cohort sampled during active COVID-19. This rearrangement joins TRBV6-5 to TRBJ2-7, with a weak D call TRBD1 (6 bases). The sample comprised peripheral blood. The CDR3 coding sequence is TGTGCCAGCAGTTCACGACAGGCCTCCTACGAGCAGTACTTC. Encoded protein: CASSSRQASYEQYF.